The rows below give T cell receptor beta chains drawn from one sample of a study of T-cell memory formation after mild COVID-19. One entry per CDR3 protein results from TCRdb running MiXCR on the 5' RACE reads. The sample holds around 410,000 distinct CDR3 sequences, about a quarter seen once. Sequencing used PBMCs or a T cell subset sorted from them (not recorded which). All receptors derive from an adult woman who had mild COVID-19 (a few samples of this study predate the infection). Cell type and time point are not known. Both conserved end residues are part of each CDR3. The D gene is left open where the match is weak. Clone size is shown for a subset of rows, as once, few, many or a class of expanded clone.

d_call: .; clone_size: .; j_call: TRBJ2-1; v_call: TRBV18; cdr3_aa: CASSPDHGPSYNEQFF; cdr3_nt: TGTGCCAGCTCACCAGACCACGGACCCTCCTACAATGAGCAGTTCTTC
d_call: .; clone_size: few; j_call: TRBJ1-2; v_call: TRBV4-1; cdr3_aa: CASSQERGPVGYTF; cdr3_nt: TGCGCCAGCAGCCAAGAAAGAGGACCAGTTGGCTACACCTTC
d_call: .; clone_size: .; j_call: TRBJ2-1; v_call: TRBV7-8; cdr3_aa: CASSPRRRRDEQFF; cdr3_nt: TGTGCCAGCAGCCCCCGGCGGCGTCGAGATGAGCAGTTCTTC
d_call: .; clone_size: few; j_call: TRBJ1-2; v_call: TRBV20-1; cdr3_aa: CSARDRLEGYTF; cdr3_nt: TGCAGTGCTAGAGATCGCTTGGAGGGCTACACCTTC
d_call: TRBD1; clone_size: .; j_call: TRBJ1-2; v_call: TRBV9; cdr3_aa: CASSVRESGQVPIGYTF; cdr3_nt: TGTGCCAGCAGCGTACGGGAGTCGGGACAGGTCCCTATCGGCTACACCTTC
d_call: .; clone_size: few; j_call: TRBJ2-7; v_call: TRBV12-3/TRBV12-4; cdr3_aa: CASRKRGEPYEQYF; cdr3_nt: TGTGCCAGCAGGAAGAGGGGGGAACCCTACGAGCAGTACTTC
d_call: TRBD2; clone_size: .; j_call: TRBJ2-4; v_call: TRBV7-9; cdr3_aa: CASSSLRLAGGNIQYF; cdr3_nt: TGTGCCAGCAGCTCCCTCCGACTAGCGGGGGGGAACATTCAGTACTTC
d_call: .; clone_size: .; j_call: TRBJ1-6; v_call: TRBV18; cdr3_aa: CASSPRGNNSPLHF; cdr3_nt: TGTGCCAGCTCACCAAGGGGAAATAATTCACCCCTCCACTTT
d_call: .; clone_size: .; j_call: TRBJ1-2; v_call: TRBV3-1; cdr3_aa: CASSQANYGYTF; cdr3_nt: TGTGCCAGCAGCCAAGCGAACTATGGCTACACCTTC
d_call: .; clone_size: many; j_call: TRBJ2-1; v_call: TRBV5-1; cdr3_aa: CASSLGQYNEQFF; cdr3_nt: TGCGCCAGCAGCTTGGGACAGTACAATGAGCAGTTCTTC
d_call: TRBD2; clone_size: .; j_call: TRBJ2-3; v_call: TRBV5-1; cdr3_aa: CASSLVVAGPFGSTDTQYF; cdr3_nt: TGCGCCAGCAGCTTGGTAGTAGCGGGACCCTTCGGGAGCACAGATACGCAGTATTTT
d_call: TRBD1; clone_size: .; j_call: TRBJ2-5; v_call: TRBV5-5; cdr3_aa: CASRTTGRKETQYF; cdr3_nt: TGTGCCAGCAGGACGACAGGGAGAAAAGAGACCCAGTACTTC
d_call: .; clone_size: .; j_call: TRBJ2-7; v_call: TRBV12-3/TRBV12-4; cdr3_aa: CASSSTGTPKYEQYF; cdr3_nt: TGTGCCAGCAGTTCCACCGGGACCCCGAAGTACGAGCAGTACTTC
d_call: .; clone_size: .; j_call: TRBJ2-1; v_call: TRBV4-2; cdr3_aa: CASSQGGLAEQFF; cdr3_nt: TGTGCCAGCAGCCAAGGTGGCCTAGCCGAGCAGTTCTTC
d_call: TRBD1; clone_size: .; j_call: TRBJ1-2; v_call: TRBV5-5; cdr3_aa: CASSLEPTWTGYYGYTF; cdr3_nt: TGTGCCAGCAGCTTGGAACCCACCTGGACAGGATACTATGGCTACACCTTC
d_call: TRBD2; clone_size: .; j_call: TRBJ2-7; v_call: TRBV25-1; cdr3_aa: CASSGPGLAGSNTYEQYF; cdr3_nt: TGTGCCAGCAGTGGACCGGGACTAGCGGGATCTAACACCTACGAGCAGTACTTC
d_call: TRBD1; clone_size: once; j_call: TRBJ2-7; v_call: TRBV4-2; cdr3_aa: CASSQRTGSYEQYF; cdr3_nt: TGTGCCAGCAGCCAACGGACAGGTAGCTACGAGCAGTACTTC
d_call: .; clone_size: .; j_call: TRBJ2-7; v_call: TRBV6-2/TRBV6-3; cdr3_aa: CASSDNRDPYEQYF; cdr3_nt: TGTGCCAGCAGCGACAACCGGGACCCCTACGAGCAGTACTTC
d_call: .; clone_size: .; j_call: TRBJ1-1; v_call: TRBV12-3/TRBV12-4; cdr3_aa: CASSPPWEGSAEAFF; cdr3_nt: TGTGCCAGCAGTCCTCCCTGGGAGGGGAGTGCTGAAGCTTTCTTT
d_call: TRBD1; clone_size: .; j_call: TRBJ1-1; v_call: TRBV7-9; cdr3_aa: CATGTGNHPEAFF; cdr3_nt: TGTGCCACCGGGACAGGGAATCACCCTGAAGCTTTCTTT